The 11 T cell receptor beta chains reported below all come from one sample, sequenced in a study of T cell repertoires in cytomegalovirus infection. Using its own MiXCR run on the reads, TCRdb lists one record per CDR3 protein. The data hold 700,000 to 900,000 distinct CDR3 sequences, with 25% to 35% observed a single time. Antigens for these TCRs are unknown. The specimen comprised cultured CD8+ T cells from PBMCs, sampled from culture after CMV antigen stimulation. The source of these receptors is a human donor in good health (CMV status not recorded). Some clones in this sample may be carry-over from other donors' samples.

This clonotype occurred a few times. J is TRBJ2-1 and V is TRBV12-3 or TRBV12-4, with a possible D match to TRBD1 (6 bases). V was pared by 1 base and J by 5 bases, with 15 bases between. CDR3 length equals 16 residues. CDR3 in DNA: TGTGCCAGCAGTTTAGGGACAGAGGGGCTTAACAATGAGCAGTTCTTC. This translates into CASSLGTEGLNNEQFF.

This clonotype has just a few counts. The chain couples TRBV11-3 to TRBJ2-4, with D tentatively TRBD2 (7 bases). The V gene's germline CDR1 is SGHNT and CDR2 YENEEA. CDR3 length: 16 amino acids. Trimming removed 5 bases at V and 6 bases at J, with 20 bases between. In nucleotides, the CDR3 is TGTGCCAGCAGCCCCACGGGGGGCGGAGGGCCAAACATTCAGTACTTC. As protein: CASSPTGGGGPNIQYF. Full variable domain (rest looked up from reference TRBV11-3 and TRBJ2-4): EAGVVQSPRYKIIEKKQPVAFWCNPISGHNTLYWYLQNLGQGPELLIRYENEEAVDDSQLPKDRFSAERLKGVDSTLKIQPAELGDSAVYLCASSPTGGGGPNIQYFGAGTRLSVL.

The chain joins TRBV6-6 to TRBJ2-3; D uncertain. Per the germline V gene, CDR1 is MNHNY and CDR2 is SVGAGI (reference sequence). V lost 0 bases and J lost 0, with 13 bases in between. This CDR3 is built from 17 residues. The CDR3 bases are TGTGCCAGCAGTTACTCGAGCCCGGATTTTAGCACAGATACGCAGTATTTT. This gives the protein CASSYSSPDFSTDTQYF.

This clonotype has ten or more counts. This sequence joins TRBV7-6 and TRBJ1-2; D not resolved. V shed 5 bases and J shed 2 bases, with 12 bases lying between them. The germline V gene encodes CDR1 SGHVS and CDR2 FNYEAQ. The CDR3 consists of 14 residues. In DNA form, the CDR3 reads TGTGCCAGCAGCCCTGGTAAAGGGAACTATGGCTACACCTTC. Amino acid sequence: CASSPGKGNYGYTF. Together with reference TRBV7-6 and TRBJ1-2, the CDR3 gives the full variable domain: GAGVSQSPRYKVTKRGQDVALRCDPISGHVSLYWYRQALGQGPEFLTYFNYEAQQDKSGLPNDRFSAERPEGSISTLTIQRTEQRDSAMYRCASSPGKGNYGYTFGSGTRLTVV.

The chain employs TRBV27 and TRBJ2-7; 7 nucleotides match TRBD1. Germline CDR1 is MNHEY and CDR2 is SMNVEV (reference sequence). This CDR3 has 16 residues. Trimming took 5 bases from V and 3 from J; bases not matched to a gene: 13. CDR3 protein: CASSPRWTGQHYEQYF. The CDR3 DNA reads as TGTGCCAGCAGTCCCCGCTGGACAGGCCAACACTACGAGCAGTACTTC.

This clonotype showed up many times. V and J are TRBV6-5 and TRBJ1-1, with D tentatively TRBD1 (6 bases). This CDR3 contains 15 residues. Looked up from germline, CDR1 is MNHEY and CDR2 is SVGAGI. V lost 1 base to trimming and J lost 3 bases, with 12 bases between them. CDR3 in amino acids: CASSYWGGVDTEAFF. The CDR3 coding sequence is TGTGCCAGCAGTTACTGGGGGGGCGTCGACACTGAAGCTTTCTTT.

The chain has TRBV28 and TRBJ2-1, with 9 nucleotides matching TRBD2. The V segment lost 2 bases and the J segment 1 base; nucleotides outside the gene matches: 6. The V gene's germline CDR1 is MDHEN and CDR2 SYDVKM. This CDR3 has 17 amino acids. The CDR3 DNA is TGTGCCAGCAGTTTACCGACTAGCGGACATTCCTACAATGAGCAGTTCTTC. It is translated as CASSLPTSGHSYNEQFF.

The chain joins TRBV2 to TRBJ2-1, with TRBD2 as a possible D gene (6 bases). The CDR3 spans 16 residues. Germline V lookup: CDR1 SNHLY, CDR2 FYNNEI. The germline V and J ends were trimmed by 8 bases and 0 bases, with 17 bases remaining between them. The CDR3 DNA reads as TGTGCCAGCCTTGGAGCTAGCGAGATCTCCTACAATGAGCAGTTCTTC. Translated: CASLGASEISYNEQFF.

The rearrangement uses TRBV10-3 and TRBJ1-1; 7 bases are a match to TRBD1. V trimming: 3 bases; J trimming: 5 bases; junction bases outside the gene matches: 3. There are 13 residues in the CDR3. The germline gives CDR1 ENHRY, CDR2 SYGVKD. This chain's CDR3 is CAISETGDTEAFF. CDR3 nucleotides: TGTGCCATCAGTGAAACAGGGGATACTGAAGCTTTCTTT.

The rearrangement links TRBV7-9 to TRBJ2-2, with 10 nucleotides matching TRBD1. This CDR3 has 16 residues. J lost 5 bases, V lost 3 bases, and 6 bases had no gene match. CDR1 is SEHNR and CDR2 is FQNEAQ in the germline V gene (reference sequence). The CDR3 region has the DNA TGTGCCAGCAGCTTCCGGACAGGGGGACCGACCGGGGAGCTGTTTTTT. Its protein is CASSFRTGGPTGELFF.

This rearrangement joins TRBV11-3 to TRBJ2-3; possibly TRBD2 for D (7 bases). The germline V and J ends were trimmed by 4 bases and 6 bases, with 17 bases remaining between them. Looked up from germline, CDR1 is SGHNT and CDR2 is YENEEA. CDR3 length: 15 amino acids. The CDR3 coding sequence is TGTGCCAGCAGCTCAGAGGGGGGGGGCCGTGATACGCAGTATTTT. Its protein is CASSSEGGGRDTQYF.